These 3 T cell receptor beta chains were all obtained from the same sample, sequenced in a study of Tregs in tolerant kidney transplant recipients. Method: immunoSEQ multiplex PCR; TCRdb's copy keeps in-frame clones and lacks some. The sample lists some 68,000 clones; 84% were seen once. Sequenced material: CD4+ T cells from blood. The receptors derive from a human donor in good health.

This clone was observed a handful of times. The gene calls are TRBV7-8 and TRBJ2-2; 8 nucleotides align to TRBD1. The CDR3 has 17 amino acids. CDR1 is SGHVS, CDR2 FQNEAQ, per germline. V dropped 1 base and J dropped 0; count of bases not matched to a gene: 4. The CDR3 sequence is CASSLVVQGANTGELFF. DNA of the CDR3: TGTGCCAGCAGCTTAGTAGTACAGGGGGCGAACACCGGGGAGCTGTTTTTT.

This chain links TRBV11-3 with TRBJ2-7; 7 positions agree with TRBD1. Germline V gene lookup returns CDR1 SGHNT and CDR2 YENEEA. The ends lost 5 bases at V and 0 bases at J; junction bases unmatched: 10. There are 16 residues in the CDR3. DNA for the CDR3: TGTGCCAGCAGCACTTCGACAGGGCAGAGCTCCTACGAGCAGTACTTC. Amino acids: CASSTSTGQSSYEQYF.

CDR3: CASSPGLAGGNTGELFF. Written as DNA, the CDR3 is TGTGCCAGCAGCCCCGGACTAGCGGGAGGGAACACCGGGGAGCTGTTTTTT. J is TRBJ2-2 and V is TRBV7-9, with 14 bases fitting TRBD2. The CDR3 has 17 residues. Germline V gene data show CDR1 as SEHNR and CDR2 as FQNEAQ (reference sequence). V lost 5 bases and J lost 1; bases outside the gene matches: 3.